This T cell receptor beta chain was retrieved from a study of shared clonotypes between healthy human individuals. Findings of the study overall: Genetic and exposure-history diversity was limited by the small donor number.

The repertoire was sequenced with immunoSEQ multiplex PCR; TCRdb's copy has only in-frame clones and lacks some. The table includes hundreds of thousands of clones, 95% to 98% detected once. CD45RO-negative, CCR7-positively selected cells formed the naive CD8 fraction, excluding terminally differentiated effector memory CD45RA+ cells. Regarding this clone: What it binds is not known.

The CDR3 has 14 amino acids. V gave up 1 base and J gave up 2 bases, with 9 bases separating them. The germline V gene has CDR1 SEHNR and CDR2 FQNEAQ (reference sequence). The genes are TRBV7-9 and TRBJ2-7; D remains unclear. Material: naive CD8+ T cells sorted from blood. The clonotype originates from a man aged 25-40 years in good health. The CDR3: CASSLVILPYEQYF. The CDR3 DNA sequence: TGTGCCAGCAGCTTAGTTATATTACCCTACGAGCAGTACTTC.